The 9 T cell receptor beta chains below were found in one sample sequenced in a study of OX40 agonist ivuxolimab in advanced cancers. The assay was immunoSEQ multiplex PCR, and TCRdb's table has in-frame clones only and misses some. The profile shows 98,000 or so clones, approximately 91% of them singletons. The sample was CD4+ or CD8+ T cells sorted from blood, taken in a trial of the OX40 agonist ivuxolimab. These receptors originate from an adult with an advanced solid tumor such as melanoma, head and neck, liver or kidney cancer.

This clone showed up just a few times. The J gene is TRBJ1-2, the V gene TRBV4-1; 9 nucleotides align to TRBD1. The V segment lost 4 bases and the J segment 8 bases; nucleotides outside the gene matches: 11. The V gene's germline CDR1 is MGHRA and CDR2 YSYEKL. The length of the CDR3 is 15 residues. CDR3 sequence: CASSPREGQGYGYTF. As DNA, the CDR3 is TGCGCCAGCAGCCCCAGGGAGGGACAGGGATACGGCTACACCTTC.

Only one count was recorded for this clone. The chain carries TRBV7-8 and TRBJ1-3; TRBD1 is a possible D gene (6 bases). Germline values: CDR1 SGHVS, CDR2 FQNEAQ. The V and J ends lost 6 bases and 0 bases respectively, with 12 bases between them. This CDR3 region has 15 residues. This chain's CDR3 is CASSYGQRSGNTIYF. CDR3 DNA: TGTGCCAGCAGTTATGGACAGCGCTCTGGAAACACCATATATTTT.

The V call is TRBV29-1, the J call TRBJ2-7, with D maybe TRBD1 (6 bases). Trimming removed 7 bases from V and 3 bases from J, with 10 bases in between. In germline, CDR1 is SQVTM, CDR2 ANQGSEA. The CDR3 spans 11 residues. CDR3 coding DNA: TGCAGCGGACAGGTTAACTACGAGCAGTACTTC. Protein product: CSGQVNYEQYF.

This sequence joins TRBV5-4 and TRBJ2-4, with 9 nucleotides matching TRBD1. CDR1 is SGHNT, CDR2 YYREEE, per germline (reference sequence). Germline trimming cut 4 bases from V and 7 bases from J; bases unmatched to any gene: 9. The CDR3 runs 15 residues. CDR3 sequence (DNA): TGTGCCAGCAGCACGAGACAGGGGGGGAAGAACATTCAGTACTTC. It translates to CASSTRQGGKNIQYF. Variable domain in full (rest from reference TRBV5-4 and TRBJ2-4): ETGVTQSPTHLIKTRGQQVTLRCSSQSGHNTVSWYQQALGQGPQFIFQYYREEENGRGNFPPRFSGLQFPNYSSELNVNALELDDSALYLCASSTRQGGKNIQYFGAGTRLSVL.

A single count supports this clone. V usage is TRBV28 and J usage is TRBJ2-6; 7 bases are shared with TRBD2. The CDR3 is 16 amino acids. Germline V CDR1 and CDR2: MDHEN, SYDVKM. Trimming removed 7 bases from V and 2 bases from J; junction bases left unmatched: 8. The CDR3 sequence is CASTNPRGAGANVLTF. The CDR3 bases are TGTGCCAGCACCAATCCCCGGGGGGCTGGGGCCAACGTCCTGACTTTC.

The CDR3 DNA reads as TGTGCCAGCAGCCAAGATCGGGGGCCTGGAAACACCATATATTTT. It yields the protein CASSQDRGPGNTIYF. The chain is built from TRBV14 and TRBJ1-3; a weak D match, TRBD1 (6 bases). Germline V lookup: CDR1 SGHDN, CDR2 FVKESK. With 0 bases removed from V and 2 bases from J, the gap between germline ends came to 8 bases. The CDR3 has 15 residues.

The chain carries TRBV29-1 and TRBJ2-1; 11 positions match TRBD2. J was trimmed by 4 bases and V by 7 bases; bases with no gene match: 18. Germline CDR1 is SQVTM and CDR2 is ANQGSEA. This CDR3 is 18 amino acids long. Here the CDR3 reads CSARGEGTSGRPYNEQFF. The CDR3 nucleotides are TGCAGCGCCCGAGGGGAGGGGACTAGCGGTCGACCTTACAATGAGCAGTTCTTC.

This sequence joins TRBV29-1 and TRBJ2-3; tentative D call: TRBD2 (6 bases). V gave up 7 bases and J gave up 2 bases, with 16 bases separating them. CDR3 length equals 14 residues. Germline V gene data show CDR1 as SQVTM and CDR2 as ANQGSEA. Written as DNA, the CDR3 is TGCAGCGCCGGGACTGCCCATGACACAGATACGCAGTATTTT. Translation: CSAGTAHDTDTQYF.

The V gene is TRBV7-2, the J gene TRBJ1-1; 8 nucleotides agree with TRBD1. The CDR3 runs 14 residues. Germline V gives CDR1 SGHTA, CDR2 FQGNSA. After removal of 3 bases from V and 10 bases from J, the junction contained 10 bases not matched to a gene. For the CDR3, the DNA is TGTGCCAGCAGCTTTTGGACCCGGACAGGGCGAGCTTTCTTT. Translating gives CASSFWTRTGRAFF.